This is a list of T cell receptor beta chains from one sample in a study of identical twins. Using its own MiXCR run on the 5' RACE reads, TCRdb lists one record per CDR3 protein. Here the sample spans a few hundred thousand distinct CDR3 sequences, 9.6% being singletons. The same specimen was also included in a second study, on yellow fever vaccine responses in identical twins.

Sequencing was done on a sample of PBMCs. These receptors all come from a woman aged 18-29 years in good health. CDR3s include the opening cysteine and the closing phenylalanine or tryptophan. A D gene is named only where the DNA matches it firmly.

J | V | D | CDR3
TRBJ2-2 | TRBV5-1 | TRBD1 | CASSTGQVVTGELFF
TRBJ2-2 | TRBV15 | . | CATSNNEGTNTGELFF
TRBJ2-1 | TRBV6-1 | TRBD2 | CASSNVGLAGVSYNEQFF
TRBJ2-5 | TRBV12-3/TRBV12-4 | . | CASSPGGPGGTQYF
TRBJ2-1 | TRBV29-1 | TRBD2 | CSVGLAGHGNEQFF
TRBJ2-7 | TRBV20-1 | TRBD2 | CSASSREASGEQYF
TRBJ2-2 | TRBV20-1 | TRBD1 | CSARPRTGANTGELFF
TRBJ1-6 | TRBV7-9 | TRBD1 | CASSVGQGFNSPLHF
TRBJ2-2 | TRBV18 | TRBD2 | CASSPGLAGESTGELFF
TRBJ2-5 | TRBV5-1 | . | CASSPEAQKETQYF
TRBJ2-1 | TRBV5-1 | TRBD1 | CASSWDPAGQGRNEQFF
TRBJ2-7 | TRBV6-2/TRBV6-3 | TRBD2 | CASSPTTAGKFYEQYF
TRBJ2-6 | TRBV28 | . | CASRTYSGANVLTF
TRBJ2-7 | TRBV20-1 | TRBD1 | CSARDAGTGTYEQYF
TRBJ2-1 | TRBV11-2 | TRBD2 | CASSTGTSGPANNEQFF
TRBJ2-1 | TRBV24-1 | . | CATPGSQFF
TRBJ2-5 | TRBV4-1 | . | CASSQEGTGAQETQYF
TRBJ2-7 | TRBV14 | . | CASSQDKGTYEQYF
TRBJ2-3 | TRBV5-6 | TRBD1 | CASSRDREWPDTQYF
TRBJ1-1 | TRBV2 | . | CASRSGRTEAFF
TRBJ2-3 | TRBV12-3/TRBV12-4 | . | CASSPGGGFGTDTQYF
TRBJ2-7 | TRBV12-3/TRBV12-4 | . | CASSLGRQWGNYEQYF
TRBJ2-1 | TRBV6-1 | TRBD2 | CASSKLGTSGSYEQFF
TRBJ2-3 | TRBV5-1 | . | CASSLAVSGTDTQYF
TRBJ1-1 | TRBV19 | . | CASVDSSYHTEAFF